This T cell receptor (beta chain) emerged from a study of blood T cell repertoires in COVID-19. In the original analysis: Reference gene primer amplification in the assay estimated nucleated cell counts. Measured with immunoSEQ multiplex PCR; TCRdb has only the in-frame clones, and not every one. That table gives V, J and clone size, and the DNA gave D and trimming. The table includes about 97,000 clones, 80% to 95% detected once. The sequenced sample consisted of peripheral blood. The sequence was collected from a man aged 18 to 30 with acute or convalescent COVID-19.

In DNA form, the CDR3 reads TGTGCCAGCAGTTACACGTCGAGCACTGAAGCTTTCTTT. Protein product: CASSYTSSTEAFF. The chain employs TRBV6-2 or TRBV6-3 and TRBJ1-1, with D unclear. V lost 2 bases to trimming and J lost 4 bases, with 8 bases between them. The length of the CDR3 is 13 residues. Germline V gene data show CDR1 as MNHEY and CDR2 as SVGEGT.